Below, one T cell receptor beta chain is given with its context. Its target is unknown. Runs used v3.0 of the immunoSEQ assay and were done at survey level. Per-sample sequencing targets were roughly 40,000-55,000 T-cell genomes. Profiled with immunoSEQ multiplex PCR; TCRdb holds only in-frame clones, not every one. The repertoire includes around 38,000 clones, less than 95% of them detected once, and 2% to 2.5% sits in the top ten. The germline V gene has CDR1 SGHNT and CDR2 YYREEE (reference sequence). CDR3 length: 14 residues. The ends were cut back, 0 bases at V and 2 bases at J, with 8 bases in the middle. This entry is derived from a study of long-term antiretroviral therapy in people with HIV. General observations from the study: HIV repertoires showed narrower CDR3 length ranges than controls.

The sample here was unsorted PBMCs, taken about 9.1 years after starting antiretroviral therapy. The gene calls are TRBV5-4 and TRBJ1-1; D gene unclear. This TCR derives from a man under 40 with HIV. The DNA of the CDR3 is TGTGCCAGCAGCTTGGACGTCAGCAACACTGAAGCTTTCTTT. This translates into CASSLDVSNTEAFF.